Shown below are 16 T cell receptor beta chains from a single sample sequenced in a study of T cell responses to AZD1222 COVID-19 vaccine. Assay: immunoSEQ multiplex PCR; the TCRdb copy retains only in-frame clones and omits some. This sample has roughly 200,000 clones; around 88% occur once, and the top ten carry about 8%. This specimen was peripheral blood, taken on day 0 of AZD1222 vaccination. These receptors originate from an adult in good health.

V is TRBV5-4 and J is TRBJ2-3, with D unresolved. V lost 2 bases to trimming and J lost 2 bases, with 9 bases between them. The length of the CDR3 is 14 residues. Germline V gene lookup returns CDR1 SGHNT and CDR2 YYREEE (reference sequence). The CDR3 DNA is TGTGCCAGCAGCTTCGGCGGATACACAGATACGCAGTATTTT. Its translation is CASSFGGYTDTQYF.

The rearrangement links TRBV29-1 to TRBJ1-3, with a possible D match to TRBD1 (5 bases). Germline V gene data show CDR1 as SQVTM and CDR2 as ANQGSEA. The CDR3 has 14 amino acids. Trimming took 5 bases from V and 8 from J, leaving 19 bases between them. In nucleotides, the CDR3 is TGCAGCGTTTCGGAGAATGTCGTGACAGACACCATATATTTT. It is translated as CSVSENVVTDTIYF.

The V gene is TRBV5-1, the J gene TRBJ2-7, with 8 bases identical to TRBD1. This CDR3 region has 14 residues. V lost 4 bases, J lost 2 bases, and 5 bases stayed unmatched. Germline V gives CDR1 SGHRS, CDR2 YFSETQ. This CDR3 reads CASSILQGAYEQYF. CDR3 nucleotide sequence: TGCGCCAGCAGCATTCTACAGGGGGCCTACGAGCAGTACTTC.

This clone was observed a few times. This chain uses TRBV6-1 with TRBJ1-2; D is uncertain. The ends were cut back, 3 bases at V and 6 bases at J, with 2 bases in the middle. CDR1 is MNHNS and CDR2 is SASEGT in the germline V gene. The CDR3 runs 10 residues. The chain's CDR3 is CASSENGYTF. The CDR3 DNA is TGTGCCAGCAGTGAGAATGGCTACACCTTC.

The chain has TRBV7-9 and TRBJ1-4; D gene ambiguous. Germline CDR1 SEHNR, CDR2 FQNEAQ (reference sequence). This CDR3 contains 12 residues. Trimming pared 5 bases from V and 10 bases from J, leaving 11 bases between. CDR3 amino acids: CASSLSGRKLFF. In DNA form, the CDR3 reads TGTGCCAGCAGCCTAAGTGGAAGAAAACTGTTTTTT.

The CDR3 bases are TGTGCCAGCAGCTTAGAATCCGGTACCGAAAAACTGTTTTTT. This gives the protein CASSLESGTEKLFF. The chain links TRBV7-9 to TRBJ1-4; D remains unclear. CDR1 and CDR2 from the germline V gene are SEHNR and FQNEAQ (reference sequence). Between the trimmed V and J ends, which lost 1 base and 8 bases, there was a span of 11 bases. This CDR3 has 14 amino acids.

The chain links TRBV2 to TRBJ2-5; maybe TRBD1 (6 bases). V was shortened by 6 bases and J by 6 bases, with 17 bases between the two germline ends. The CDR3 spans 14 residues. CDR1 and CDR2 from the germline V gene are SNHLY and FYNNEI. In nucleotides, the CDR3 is TGTGCCAGCAGCCCAACAGGGACCGGGCAGACCCAGTACTTC. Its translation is CASSPTGTGQTQYF.

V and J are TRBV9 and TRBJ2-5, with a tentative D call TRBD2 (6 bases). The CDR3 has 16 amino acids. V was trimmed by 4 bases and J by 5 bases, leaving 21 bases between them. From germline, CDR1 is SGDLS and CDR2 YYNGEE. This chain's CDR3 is CASSSSGTSFRETQYF. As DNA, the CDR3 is TGTGCCAGCAGCTCTTCCGGGACTTCCTTCAGGGAGACCCAGTACTTC.

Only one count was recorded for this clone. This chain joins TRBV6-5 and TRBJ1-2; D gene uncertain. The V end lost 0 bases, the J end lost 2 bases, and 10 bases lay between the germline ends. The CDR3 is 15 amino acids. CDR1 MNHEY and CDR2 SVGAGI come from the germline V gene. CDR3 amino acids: CASSYSKYSNYGYTF. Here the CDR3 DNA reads TGTGCCAGCAGTTACTCGAAGTACTCAAACTATGGCTACACCTTC.

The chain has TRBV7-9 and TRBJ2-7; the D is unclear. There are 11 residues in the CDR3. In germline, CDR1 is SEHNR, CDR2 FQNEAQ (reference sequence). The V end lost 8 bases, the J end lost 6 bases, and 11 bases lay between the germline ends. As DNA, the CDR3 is TGTGCCAGCTCTGCCGTTCGCGAGCAGTACTTC. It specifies CASSAVREQYF.

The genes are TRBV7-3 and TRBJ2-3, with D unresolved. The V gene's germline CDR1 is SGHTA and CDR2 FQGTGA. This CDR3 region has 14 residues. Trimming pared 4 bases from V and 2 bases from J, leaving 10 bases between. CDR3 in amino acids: CASSSGWNTDTQYF. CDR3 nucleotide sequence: TGTGCCAGCAGCTCCGGGTGGAACACAGATACGCAGTATTTT.

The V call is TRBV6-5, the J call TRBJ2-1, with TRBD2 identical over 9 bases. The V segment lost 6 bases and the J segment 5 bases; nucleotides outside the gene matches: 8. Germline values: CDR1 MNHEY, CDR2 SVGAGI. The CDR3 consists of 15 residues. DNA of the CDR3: TGTGCCAGCAGGCAAATAGCGGGGGCAAACAATGAGCAGTTCTTC. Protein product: CASRQIAGANNEQFF.

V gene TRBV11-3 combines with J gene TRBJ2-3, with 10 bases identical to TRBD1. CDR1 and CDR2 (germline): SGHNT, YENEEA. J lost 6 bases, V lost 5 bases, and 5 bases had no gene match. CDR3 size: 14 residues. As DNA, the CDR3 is TGTGCCAGCAGCAGTCGGACAGGGGGGGATACGCAGTATTTT. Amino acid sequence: CASSSRTGGDTQYF.

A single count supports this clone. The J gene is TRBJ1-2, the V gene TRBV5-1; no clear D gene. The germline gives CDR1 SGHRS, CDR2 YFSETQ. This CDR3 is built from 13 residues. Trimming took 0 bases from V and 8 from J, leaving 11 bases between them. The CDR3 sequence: CASSLDGLGGYTF. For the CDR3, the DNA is TGCGCCAGCAGCTTGGATGGCCTGGGGGGCTACACCTTC.

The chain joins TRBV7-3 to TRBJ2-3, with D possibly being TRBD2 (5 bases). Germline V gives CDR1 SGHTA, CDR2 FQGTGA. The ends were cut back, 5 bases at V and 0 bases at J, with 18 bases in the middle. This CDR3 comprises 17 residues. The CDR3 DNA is TGTGCCAGCAGCCCGGCTACCGGGGTCTACAGCACAGATACGCAGTATTTT. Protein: CASSPATGVYSTDTQYF. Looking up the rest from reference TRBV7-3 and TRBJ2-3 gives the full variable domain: GAGVSQTPSNKVTEKGKYVELRCDPISGHTALYWYRQSLGQGPEFLIYFQGTGAADDSGLPNDRFFAVRPEGSVSTLKIQRTERGDSAVYLCASSPATGVYSTDTQYFGPGTRLTVL.

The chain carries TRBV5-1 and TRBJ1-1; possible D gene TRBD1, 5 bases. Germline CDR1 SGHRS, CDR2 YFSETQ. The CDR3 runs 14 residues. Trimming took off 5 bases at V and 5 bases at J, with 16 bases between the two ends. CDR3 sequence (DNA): TGCGCCAGCAGTGTGGGGGGACTGGGTACTGAAGCTTTCTTT. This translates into CASSVGGLGTEAFF.